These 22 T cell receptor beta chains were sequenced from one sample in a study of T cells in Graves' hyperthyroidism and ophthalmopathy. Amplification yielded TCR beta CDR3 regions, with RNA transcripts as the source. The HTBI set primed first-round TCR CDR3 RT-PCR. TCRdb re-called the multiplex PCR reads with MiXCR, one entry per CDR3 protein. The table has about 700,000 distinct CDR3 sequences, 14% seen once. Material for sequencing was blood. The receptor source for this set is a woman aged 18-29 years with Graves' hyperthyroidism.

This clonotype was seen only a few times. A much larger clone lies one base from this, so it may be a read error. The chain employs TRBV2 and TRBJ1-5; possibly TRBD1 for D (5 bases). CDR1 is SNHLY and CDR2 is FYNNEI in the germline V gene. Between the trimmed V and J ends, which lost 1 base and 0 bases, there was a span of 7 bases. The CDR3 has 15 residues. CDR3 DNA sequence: TGTGCCAGCAGTGAAGAGGGGTATAGCAATCAGCCCCAGCATTTT. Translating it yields CASSEEGYSNQPQHF.

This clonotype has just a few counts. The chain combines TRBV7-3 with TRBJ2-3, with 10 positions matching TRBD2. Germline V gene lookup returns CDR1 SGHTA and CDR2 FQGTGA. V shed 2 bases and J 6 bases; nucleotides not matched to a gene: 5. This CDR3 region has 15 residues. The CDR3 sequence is CASSLGTSVVDTQYF. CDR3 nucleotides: TGTGCCAGCAGCTTAGGGACTAGCGTGGTGGATACGCAGTATTTT.

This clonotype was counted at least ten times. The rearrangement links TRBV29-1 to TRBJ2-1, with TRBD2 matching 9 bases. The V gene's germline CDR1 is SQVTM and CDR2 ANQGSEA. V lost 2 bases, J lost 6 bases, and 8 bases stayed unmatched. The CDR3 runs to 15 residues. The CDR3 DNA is TGCAGCGTTGAACGAGCGGGAGGCCCCACCAATGAGCAGTTCTTC. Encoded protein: CSVERAGGPTNEQFF.

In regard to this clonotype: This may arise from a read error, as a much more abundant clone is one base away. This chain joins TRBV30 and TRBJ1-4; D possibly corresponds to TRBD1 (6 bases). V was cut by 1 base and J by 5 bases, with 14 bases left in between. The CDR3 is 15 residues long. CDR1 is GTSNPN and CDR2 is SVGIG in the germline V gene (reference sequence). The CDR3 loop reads CAWSEGGTVNEKLFF. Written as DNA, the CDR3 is TGTGCCTGGAGTGAGGGGGGAACCGTGAATGAAAAACTGTTTTTT.

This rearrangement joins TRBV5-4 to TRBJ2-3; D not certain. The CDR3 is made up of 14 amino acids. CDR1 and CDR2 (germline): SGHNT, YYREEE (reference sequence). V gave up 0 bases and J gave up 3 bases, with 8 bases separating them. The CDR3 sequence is CASSLEKGTDTQYF. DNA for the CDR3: TGTGCCAGCAGCTTGGAAAAGGGTACAGATACGCAGTATTTT.

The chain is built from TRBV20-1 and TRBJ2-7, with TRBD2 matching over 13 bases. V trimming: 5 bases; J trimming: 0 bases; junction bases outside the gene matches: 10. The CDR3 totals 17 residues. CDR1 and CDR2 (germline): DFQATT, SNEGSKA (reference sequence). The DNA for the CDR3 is TGCAGTGCTTCGGGACTAGCGGGAACTTTTGGCTCCTACGAGCAGTACTTC. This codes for CSASGLAGTFGSYEQYF.

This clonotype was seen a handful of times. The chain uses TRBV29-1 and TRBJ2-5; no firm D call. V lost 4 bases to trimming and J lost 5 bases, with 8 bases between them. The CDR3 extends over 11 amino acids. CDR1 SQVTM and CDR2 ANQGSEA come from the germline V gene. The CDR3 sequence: CSVVEWETQYF. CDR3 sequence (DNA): TGCAGCGTTGTCGAGTGGGAGACCCAGTACTTC.

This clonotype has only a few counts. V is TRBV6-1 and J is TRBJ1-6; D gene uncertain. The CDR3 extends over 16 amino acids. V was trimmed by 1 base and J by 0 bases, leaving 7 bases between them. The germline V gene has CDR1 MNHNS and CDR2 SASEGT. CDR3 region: CASSEGASSYNSPLHF. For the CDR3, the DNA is TGTGCCAGCAGTGAAGGGGCCAGCTCCTATAATTCACCCCTCCACTTT.

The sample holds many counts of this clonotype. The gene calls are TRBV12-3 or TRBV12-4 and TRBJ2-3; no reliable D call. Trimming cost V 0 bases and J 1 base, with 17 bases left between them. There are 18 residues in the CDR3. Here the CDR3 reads CASSLARWLVEGTDTQYF. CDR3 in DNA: TGTGCCAGCAGTTTAGCGAGATGGCTAGTAGAGGGCACAGATACGCAGTATTTT.

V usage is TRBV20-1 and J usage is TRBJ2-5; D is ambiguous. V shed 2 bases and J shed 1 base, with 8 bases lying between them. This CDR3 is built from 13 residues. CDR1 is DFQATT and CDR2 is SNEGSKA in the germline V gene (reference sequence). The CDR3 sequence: CSARPVGQETQYF. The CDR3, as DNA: TGCAGTGCTAGACCAGTGGGCCAAGAGACCCAGTACTTC.

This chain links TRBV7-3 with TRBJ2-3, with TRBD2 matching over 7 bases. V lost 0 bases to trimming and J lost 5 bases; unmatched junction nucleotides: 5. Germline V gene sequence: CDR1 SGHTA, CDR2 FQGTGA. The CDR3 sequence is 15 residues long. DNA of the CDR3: TGTGCCAGCAGCTTAACGGGAGGGCCGGTAGATACGCAGTATTTT. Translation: CASSLTGGPVDTQYF.

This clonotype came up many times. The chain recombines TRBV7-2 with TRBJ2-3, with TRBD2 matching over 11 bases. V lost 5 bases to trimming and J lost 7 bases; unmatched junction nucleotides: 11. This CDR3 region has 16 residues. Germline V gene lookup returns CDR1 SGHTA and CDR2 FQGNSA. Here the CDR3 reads CASSVDGTSGTNTQYF. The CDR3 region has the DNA TGTGCCAGCAGCGTGGACGGGACTAGCGGAACAAATACGCAGTATTTT. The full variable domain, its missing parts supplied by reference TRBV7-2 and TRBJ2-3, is GAGVSQSPSNKVTEKGKDVELRCDPISGHTALYWYRQSLGQGLEFLIYFQGNSAPDKSGLPSDRFSAERTGGSVSTLTIQRTQQEDSAVYLCASSVDGTSGTNTQYFGPGTRLTVL.

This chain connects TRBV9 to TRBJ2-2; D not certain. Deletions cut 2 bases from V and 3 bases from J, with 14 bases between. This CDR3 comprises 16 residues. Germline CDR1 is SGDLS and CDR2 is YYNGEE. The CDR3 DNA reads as TGTGCCAGCAGCGTCTTTTCCAGTTCCTACACCGGGGAGCTGTTTTTT. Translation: CASSVFSSSYTGELFF.

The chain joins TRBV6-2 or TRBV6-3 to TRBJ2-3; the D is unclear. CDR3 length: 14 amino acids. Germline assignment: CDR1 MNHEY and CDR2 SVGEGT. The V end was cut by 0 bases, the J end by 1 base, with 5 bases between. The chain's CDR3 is CASSYSAGTDTQYF. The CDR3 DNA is TGTGCCAGCAGTTACTCGGCAGGCACAGATACGCAGTATTTT.

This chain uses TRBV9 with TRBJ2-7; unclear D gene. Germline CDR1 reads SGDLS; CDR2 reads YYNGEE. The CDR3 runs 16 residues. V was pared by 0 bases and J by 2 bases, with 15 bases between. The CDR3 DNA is TGTGCCAGCAGCGTAGATACTATCGCCGCCACCTACGAGCAGTACTTC. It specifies CASSVDTIAATYEQYF.

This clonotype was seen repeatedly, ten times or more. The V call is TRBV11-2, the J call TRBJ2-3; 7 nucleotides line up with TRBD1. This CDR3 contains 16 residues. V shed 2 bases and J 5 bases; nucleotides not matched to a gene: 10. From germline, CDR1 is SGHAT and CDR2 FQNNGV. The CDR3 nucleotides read TGTGCCAGCAGCTTACGACAGGGATGGGTTGAAGATACGCAGTATTTT. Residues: CASSLRQGWVEDTQYF.

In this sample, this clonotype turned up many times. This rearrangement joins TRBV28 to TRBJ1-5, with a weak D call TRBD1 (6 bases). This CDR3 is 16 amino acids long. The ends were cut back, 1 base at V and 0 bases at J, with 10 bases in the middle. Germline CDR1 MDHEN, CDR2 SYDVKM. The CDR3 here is CASSLYRATSNQPQHF. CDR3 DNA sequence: TGTGCCAGCAGTTTATACAGGGCCACTAGCAATCAGCCCCAGCATTTT.

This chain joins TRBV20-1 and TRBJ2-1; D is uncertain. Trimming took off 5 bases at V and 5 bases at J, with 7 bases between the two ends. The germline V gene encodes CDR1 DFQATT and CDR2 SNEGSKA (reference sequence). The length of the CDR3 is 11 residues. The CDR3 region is CSADGHNEQFF. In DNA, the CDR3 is TGCAGTGCTGATGGCCACAATGAGCAGTTCTTC.

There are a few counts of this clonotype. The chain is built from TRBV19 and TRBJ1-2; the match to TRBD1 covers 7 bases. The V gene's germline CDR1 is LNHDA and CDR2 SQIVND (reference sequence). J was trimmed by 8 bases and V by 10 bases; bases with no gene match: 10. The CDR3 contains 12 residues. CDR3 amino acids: CATSRQGGGYTF. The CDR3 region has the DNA TGTGCCACCTCCCGACAGGGCGGCGGCTACACCTTC.

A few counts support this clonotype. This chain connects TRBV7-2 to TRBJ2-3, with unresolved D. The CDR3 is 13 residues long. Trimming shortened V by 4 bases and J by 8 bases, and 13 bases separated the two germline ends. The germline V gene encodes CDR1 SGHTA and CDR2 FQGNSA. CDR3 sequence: CASSSLSWGTQYF. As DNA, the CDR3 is TGTGCCAGCAGCTCACTTAGCTGGGGTACGCAGTATTTT.

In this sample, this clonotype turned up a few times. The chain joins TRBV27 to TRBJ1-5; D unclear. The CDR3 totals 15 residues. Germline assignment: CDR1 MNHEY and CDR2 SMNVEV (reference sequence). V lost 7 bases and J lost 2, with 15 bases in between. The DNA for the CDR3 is TGTGCCAGCAAAAGCATAAGTTCTGGCAATCAGCCCCAGCATTTT. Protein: CASKSISSGNQPQHF.

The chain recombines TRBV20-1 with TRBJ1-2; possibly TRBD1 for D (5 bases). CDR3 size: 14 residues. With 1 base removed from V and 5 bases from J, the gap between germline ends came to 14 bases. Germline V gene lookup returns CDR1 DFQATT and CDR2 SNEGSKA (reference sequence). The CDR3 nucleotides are TGCAGTGCTAGAGTACTGGGGCAAGATTATGGCTACACCTTC. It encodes CSARVLGQDYGYTF.